The present T cell receptor beta chain was sequenced within a study of T cells generated in artificial thymic organoids (dated by TCRdb to the late 2010s). General notes on the study: In some experiments, thymic T cells were further FACS-purified to deplete CD4 immature single positive or double positive precursors. The study compared TCR alpha and beta CDR3 repertoires of CD8 single positive T cells derived from in vitro artificial thymic organoids with the repertoires of thymic and peripheral blood naive CD8 T cells. Displayed repertoire sequencing data were described as representative of three independent experiments. Study-wide conclusions, independent of this receptor: Physiological TCR clonotype diversity, comparable to that of thymic and blood naive CD8 T cells, was observed in organoid-derived CD8 single positive T cells.

This clonotype has more than one count but fewer than ten. Its recognized antigen is unknown. No base qualities exist here, and no much larger clone lies one base off it. TCRalpha and TCRbeta libraries were amplified separately by semi-nested PCR with Advantage 2 and reverse primers in the TRAC or TRBC constant regions. The amount of total RNA used for first-strand cDNA synthesis ranged from about 3 to 500 ng. TCR cDNA libraries were generated by 5'-RACE using the SMARTer PCR cDNA Synthesis kit, with a poly-dT primer employed for first-strand synthesis. Sample-specific 5-nucleotide barcodes were carried by the semi-nested constant-region reverse primers, and the resulting products were cleaned using the Zymo DNA Clean and Concentrator-5 kit. As many as ten barcoded samples were combined into a pool, ligated to Illumina adaptors, and sequenced on an Illumina MiSeq as 2 x 150 bp paired-end reads. Processing in the source paper ran as follows. After demultiplexing, reads were aligned with BLAT to a custom library containing all human TRAV, TRAJ, TRBV, TRBD and TRBJ combinations from IMGT. The best BLAT hits were picked using pslCDnaFilter (-maxAligns=1, -ignoreIntrons), and custom Perl scripts were used to calculate clonotype frequencies. TCRdb trimmed public reads at Q25 via fastp, called clones via MiXCR and kept in-frame beta chains. Entries are consolidated by CDR3 protein sequence, retaining the most common genes and DNA. The V and J calls and clone size come from TCRdb's table, not from the authors' own analysis. The sample yields over 6,500 distinct CDR3 sequences; about 17% were counted once. The top ten constitute 1.4% of the sample.

Enrichment of primary CD8+ T cells was performed with magnetic beads using the Miltenyi CD8+ T cell Isolation Kit. Before RNA extraction, CD3+TCRalphabeta+CD8 single positive T cells from both organoids and thymus were sorted by FACS. For each sample, total RNA was purified from around 40,000 to 200,000 sorted cells using the RNeasy Micro kit, and RNA quality was checked on an Agilent RNA 6000 Nano chip. To release thymocytes, thymic fragments were dissected, broken up by pipetting and passed through a 70 um strainer. CDR1 and CDR2 are read off the germline V gene as MNHEY and SVGEGT. V drops 2 bases and J drops 0 bases, leaving 8 bases in between. The CDR3 runs 14 residues from the cysteine to the phenylalanine. Only the CDR3 part of the read is kept: 42 bases, read in frame from the first base.

The rearrangement joined TRBV6-2 or TRBV6-3 to TRBJ2-7, with the D gene not confidently named. The sequence was collected from a human donor who gave cord blood stem cells for thymic organoid culture, a cardiac surgery patient who gave postnatal thymus, or a blood donor (not recorded which). Sequenced: naive CD8+ T cells from the thymus. The sample's cell subset or site label, in plain terms: CD3+TCRalphabeta+CD8SP T cells; for blood, CD45RO-CCR7+ naive CD8+ T cells. At the DNA level, the sequence is TGTGCCAGCAGTTACGACATCAGCTCCTACGAGCAGTACTTC. It codes for CASSYDISSYEQYF.